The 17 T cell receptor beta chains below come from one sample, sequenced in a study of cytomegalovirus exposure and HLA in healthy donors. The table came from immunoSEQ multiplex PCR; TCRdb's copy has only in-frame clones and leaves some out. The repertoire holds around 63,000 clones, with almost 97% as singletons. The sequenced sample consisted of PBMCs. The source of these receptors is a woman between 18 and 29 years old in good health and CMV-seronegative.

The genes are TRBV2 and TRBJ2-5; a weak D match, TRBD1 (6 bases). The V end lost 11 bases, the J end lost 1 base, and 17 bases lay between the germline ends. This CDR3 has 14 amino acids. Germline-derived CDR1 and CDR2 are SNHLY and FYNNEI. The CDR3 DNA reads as TGTGCCCGTGGGGGCAGAGACCCCCAAGAGACCCAGTACTTC. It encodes CARGGRDPQETQYF.

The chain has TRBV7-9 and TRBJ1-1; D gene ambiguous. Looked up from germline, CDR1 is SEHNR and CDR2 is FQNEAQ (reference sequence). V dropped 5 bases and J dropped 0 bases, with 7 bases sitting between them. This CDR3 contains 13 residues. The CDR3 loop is CASSPPLNTEAFF. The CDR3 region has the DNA TGTGCCAGCAGCCCCCCGTTGAACACTGAAGCTTTCTTT. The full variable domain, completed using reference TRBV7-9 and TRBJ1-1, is DTGVSQNPRHKITKRGQNVTFRCDPISEHNRLYWYRQTLGQGPEFLTYFQNEAQLEKSRLLSDRFSAERPKGSFSTLEIQRTEQGDSAMYLCASSPPLNTEAFFGQGTRLTVV.

The CDR3 DNA follows: TGCAGCGTTGAGTACCAGGGGTCCAACTACGAGCAGTACTTC. It yields the protein CSVEYQGSNYEQYF. The rearrangement uses TRBV29-1 and TRBJ2-7; TRBD1 might be the D (6 bases). This CDR3 has 14 amino acids. Per germline, CDR1 SQVTM and CDR2 ANQGSEA. V was pared by 3 bases and J by 3 bases, with 15 bases between.

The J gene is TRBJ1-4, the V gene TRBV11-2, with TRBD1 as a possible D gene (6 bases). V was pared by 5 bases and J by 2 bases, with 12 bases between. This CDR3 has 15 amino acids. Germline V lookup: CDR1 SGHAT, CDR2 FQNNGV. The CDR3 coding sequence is TGTGCCAGCAGCACTCAGGGGCACACTAATGAAAAACTGTTTTTT. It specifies CASSTQGHTNEKLFF.

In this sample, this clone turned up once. The CDR3 bases are TGCAGCGGGGGGGAGGGGCAAGAGACCCAGTACTTC. Translation gives CSGGEGQETQYF. The gene calls are TRBV29-1 and TRBJ2-5; TRBD2 aligns across 7 bases. V dropped 7 bases and J dropped 2; count of bases not matched to a gene: 4. CDR1 SQVTM and CDR2 ANQGSEA come from the germline V gene. This CDR3 is 12 amino acids long.

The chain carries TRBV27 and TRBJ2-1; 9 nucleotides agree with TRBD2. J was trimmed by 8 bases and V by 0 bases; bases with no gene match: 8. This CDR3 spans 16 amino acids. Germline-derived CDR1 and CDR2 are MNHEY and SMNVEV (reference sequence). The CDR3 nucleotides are TGTGCCAGCAGTTTATCGAGGGGACTAGCTCTGGATGAGCAGTTCTTC. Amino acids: CASSLSRGLALDEQFF.

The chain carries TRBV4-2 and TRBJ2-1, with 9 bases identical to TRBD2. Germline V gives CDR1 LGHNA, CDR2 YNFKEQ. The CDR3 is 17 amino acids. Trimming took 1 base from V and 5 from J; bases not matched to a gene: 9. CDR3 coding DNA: TGTGCCAGCAGCCAAGTGGGCGGGAGGGCCGGGAACAATGAGCAGTTCTTC. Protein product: CASSQVGGRAGNNEQFF.

This CDR3 reads CASSLAQPSYNEQFF. The CDR3 DNA reads TGTGCCAGCAGCTTAGCACAACCGTCCTACAATGAGCAGTTCTTC. The V and J genes are TRBV7-2 and TRBJ2-1; D gene ambiguous. The CDR3 runs to 15 residues. Per germline, CDR1 SGHTA and CDR2 FQGNSA. V dropped 0 bases and J dropped 1 base, with 7 bases sitting between them.

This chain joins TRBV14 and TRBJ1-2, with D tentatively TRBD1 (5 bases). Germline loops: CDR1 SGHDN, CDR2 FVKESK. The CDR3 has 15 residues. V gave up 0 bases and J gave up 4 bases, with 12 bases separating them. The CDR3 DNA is TGTGCCAGCAGCCAAGATCGGGGGTTAATCTATGGCTACACCTTC. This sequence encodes CASSQDRGLIYGYTF.

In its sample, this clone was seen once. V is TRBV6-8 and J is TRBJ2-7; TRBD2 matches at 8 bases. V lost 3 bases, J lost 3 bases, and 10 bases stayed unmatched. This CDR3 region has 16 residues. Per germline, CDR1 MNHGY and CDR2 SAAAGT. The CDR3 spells CASSYGDAGGFYEQYF. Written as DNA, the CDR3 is TGTGCCAGCAGTTATGGGGACGCGGGGGGCTTCTACGAGCAGTACTTC.

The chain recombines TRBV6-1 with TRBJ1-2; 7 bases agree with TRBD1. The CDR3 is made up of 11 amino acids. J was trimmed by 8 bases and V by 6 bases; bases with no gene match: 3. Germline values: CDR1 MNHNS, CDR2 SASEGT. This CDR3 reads CASRQGQGYTF. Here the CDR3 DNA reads TGTGCCAGCAGACAGGGGCAGGGCTACACCTTC.

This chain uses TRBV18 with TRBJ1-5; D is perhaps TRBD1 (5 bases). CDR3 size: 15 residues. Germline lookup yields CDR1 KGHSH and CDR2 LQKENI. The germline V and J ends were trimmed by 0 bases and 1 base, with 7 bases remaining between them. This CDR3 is CASSPPGLSNQPQHF. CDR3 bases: TGTGCCAGCTCACCACCGGGACTAAGCAATCAGCCCCAGCATTTT.

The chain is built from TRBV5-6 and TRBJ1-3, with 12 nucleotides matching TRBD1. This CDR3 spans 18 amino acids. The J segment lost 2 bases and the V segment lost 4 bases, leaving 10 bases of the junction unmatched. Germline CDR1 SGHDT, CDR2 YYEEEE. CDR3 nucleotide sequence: TGTGCCAGCAGCCTCATCCGGGACAGGGGGCAAGCTGGAAACACCATATATTTT. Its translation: CASSLIRDRGQAGNTIYF.

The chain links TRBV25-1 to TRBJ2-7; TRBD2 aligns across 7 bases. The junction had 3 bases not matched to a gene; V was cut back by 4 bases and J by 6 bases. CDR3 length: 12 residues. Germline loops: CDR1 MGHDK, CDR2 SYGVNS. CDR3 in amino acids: CASSAPGGEQYF. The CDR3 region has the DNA TGTGCCAGCAGTGCTCCGGGGGGCGAGCAGTACTTC.

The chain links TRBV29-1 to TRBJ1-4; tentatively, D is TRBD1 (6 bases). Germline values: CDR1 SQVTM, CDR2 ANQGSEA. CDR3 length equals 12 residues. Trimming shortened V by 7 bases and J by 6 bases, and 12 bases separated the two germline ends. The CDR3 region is CSAGGQDEKLFF. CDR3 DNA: TGCAGCGCGGGGGGGCAGGATGAAAAACTGTTTTTT.

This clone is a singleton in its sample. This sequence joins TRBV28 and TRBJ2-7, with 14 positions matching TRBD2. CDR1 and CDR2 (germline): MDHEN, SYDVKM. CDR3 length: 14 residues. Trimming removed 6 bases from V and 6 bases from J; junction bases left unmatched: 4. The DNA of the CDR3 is TGTGCCAGCAGCCGGACTAGCGGGAGGTCCGAGCAGTACTTC. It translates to CASSRTSGRSEQYF.

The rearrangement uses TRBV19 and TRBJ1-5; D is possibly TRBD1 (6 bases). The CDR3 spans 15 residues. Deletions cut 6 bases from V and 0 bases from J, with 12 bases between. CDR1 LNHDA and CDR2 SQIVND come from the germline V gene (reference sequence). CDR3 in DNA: TGTGCCAGTAGGAAGGGGGAGTATAGCAATCAGCCCCAGCATTTT. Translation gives CASRKGEYSNQPQHF.